One and the same sample provided the 2 T cell receptor beta chains below, sequenced in a study of neurological immune-mediated disorders. Time point described: longitudinal time-point 1 (baseline). TCRdb re-called the 5' RACE reads through MiXCR, storing one row per CDR3 protein. The sample contains 55,000 to 80,000 distinct CDR3 sequences, 12% to 15% of which appear only once. Sequencing was done on a sample of PBMCs. These receptor sequences come from a female donor with HTLV-1-associated myelopathy (HAM/TSP).

This clonotype was observed at least ten times. J is TRBJ1-1 and V is TRBV5-1; a weak D match, TRBD1 (6 bases). This CDR3 spans 16 amino acids. Germline CDR1 is SGHRS and CDR2 is YFSETQ. V lost 0 bases, J lost 11 bases, and 23 bases lay in between. The CDR3 here is CASSLERGGSLSWAFF. CDR3 sequence (DNA): TGCGCCAGCAGCTTGGAGCGGGGGGGCTCTCTAAGTTGGGCTTTCTTT.

This clonotype was seen many times. This chain connects TRBV5-1 to TRBJ1-2; TRBD1 agrees at 9 bases. The CDR3 has 15 amino acids. Germline V lookup: CDR1 SGHRS, CDR2 YFSETQ. Unmatched junction bases numbered 8, after V lost 0 bases and J lost 8 bases. The CDR3 region is CASSLALQGQGGYTF. DNA of the CDR3: TGCGCCAGCAGCTTGGCCTTACAGGGACAGGGCGGCTACACCTTC.